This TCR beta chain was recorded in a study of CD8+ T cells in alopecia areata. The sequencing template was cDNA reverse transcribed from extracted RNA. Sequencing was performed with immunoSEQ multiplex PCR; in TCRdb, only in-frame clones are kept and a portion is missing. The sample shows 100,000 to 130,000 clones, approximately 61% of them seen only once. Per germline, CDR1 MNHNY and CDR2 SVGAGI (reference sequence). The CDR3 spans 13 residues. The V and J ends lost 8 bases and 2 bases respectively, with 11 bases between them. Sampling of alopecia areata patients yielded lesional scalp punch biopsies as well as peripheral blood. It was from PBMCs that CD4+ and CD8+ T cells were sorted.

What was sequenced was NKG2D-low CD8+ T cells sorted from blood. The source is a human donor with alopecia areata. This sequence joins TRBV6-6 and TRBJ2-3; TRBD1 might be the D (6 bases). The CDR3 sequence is CASYRVPTDTQYF. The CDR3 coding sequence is TGTGCCAGCTACAGGGTCCCCACAGATACGCAGTATTTT.